These 27 T cell receptor beta chains were all obtained from the same sample, sequenced in a study of Ad26.COV2.S vaccination and SARS-CoV-2 variants. Produced via immunoSEQ multiplex PCR; TCRdb's table is partial and in-frame only. The sample lists some 420,000 clones; approximately 88% were seen once. Noted treatment: some 19 received Ad26.COV2.S at low or high dose, single or two shots; roughly five received placebo; per-sample allocation not given. Day 63 after the first injection of vaccine or placebo was the sampling time. This specimen consisted of peripheral blood, obtained in a trial of Ad26.COV2.S vaccine versus placebo. Receptors originate from a person between 18 and 59 years old who received the Ad26.COV2.S COVID-19 vaccine or a placebo.

This clone was observed a few times. The V and J genes are TRBV18 and TRBJ2-1; 10 bases align to TRBD2. Germline values: CDR1 KGHSH, CDR2 LQKENI. Losses at the gene ends were 0 bases for V and 6 bases for J; bases not matched to a gene: 8. The CDR3 has 17 amino acids. The CDR3 sequence: CASSPPDLAGVSNEQFF. In DNA form, the CDR3 reads TGTGCCAGCTCACCACCTGACCTAGCGGGGGTTTCCAATGAGCAGTTCTTC.

The CDR3 bases are TGTGCCAGCAGTTTATCGGGGCATCAGCCCCAGCATTTT. It translates to CASSLSGHQPQHF. The V call is TRBV27, the J call TRBJ1-5; possibly TRBD1 for D (5 bases). CDR3 length: 13 residues. The V end lost 0 bases, the J end lost 5 bases, and 5 bases lay between the germline ends. Germline V lookup: CDR1 MNHEY, CDR2 SMNVEV (reference sequence).

The chain is built from TRBV2 and TRBJ2-3, with 7 bases fitting TRBD1. The J segment lost 1 base and the V segment lost 7 bases, leaving 8 bases of the junction unmatched. CDR1 SNHLY and CDR2 FYNNEI come from the germline V gene. The CDR3 consists of 15 residues. CDR3 amino acids: CASTERQGGTDTQYF. CDR3 nucleotides: TGTGCCAGCACCGAGCGCCAGGGGGGCACAGATACGCAGTATTTT.

The genes are TRBV28 and TRBJ1-4; 9 positions match TRBD1. V trimming: 6 bases; J trimming: 4 bases; junction bases outside the gene matches: 0. This CDR3 comprises 13 residues. Germline V CDR1 and CDR2: MDHEN, SYDVKM. In DNA form, the CDR3 reads TGTGCCAGCAGGACAGGGGGTAATGAAAAACTGTTTTTT. This encodes CASRTGGNEKLFF.

The chain couples TRBV6-5 to TRBJ1-1, with D hard to call. The germline gives CDR1 MNHEY, CDR2 SVGAGI. Trimming removed 6 bases from V and 1 base from J, with 9 bases in between. This CDR3 is 13 amino acids long. DNA for the CDR3: TGTGCCAGCAGGTTCCGAGGGAACACTGAAGCTTTCTTT. Translating gives CASRFRGNTEAFF.

The chain links TRBV27 to TRBJ1-6; 9 positions agree with TRBD1. The CDR3 has 13 residues. In germline, CDR1 is MNHEY, CDR2 SMNVEV (reference sequence). J gave up 10 bases and V 5 bases, and 3 bases lay outside the gene matches. CDR3 residues: CASSPQGASPLHF. The CDR3 DNA sequence: TGTGCCAGCAGTCCACAGGGGGCGTCACCCCTCCACTTT.

The rearrangement links TRBV4-1 to TRBJ2-7; D gene unclear. V was cut by 3 bases and J by 2 bases, with 14 bases left in between. This CDR3 region has 15 residues. Germline values: CDR1 MGHRA, CDR2 YSYEKL. CDR3 protein: CASSHIQDSTYEQYF. CDR3 DNA: TGCGCCAGCAGCCATATTCAGGATTCCACCTACGAGCAGTACTTC.

The chain has TRBV24-1 and TRBJ2-1, with a weak D call TRBD1 (5 bases). This CDR3 is 15 amino acids long. V dropped 0 bases and J dropped 2 bases, with 7 bases sitting between them. Germline V lookup: CDR1 KGHDR, CDR2 SFDVKD. The CDR3 loop is CATSDLGRAYNEQFF. The CDR3 DNA is TGTGCCACCAGTGATTTGGGCAGGGCCTACAATGAGCAGTTCTTC.

The V and J genes are TRBV4-2 and TRBJ1-5; D may be TRBD1 (6 bases). The CDR3 has 13 residues. V was pared by 8 bases and J by 7 bases, with 15 bases between. Looked up from germline, CDR1 is LGHNA and CDR2 is YNFKEQ. CDR3 amino acids: CASGHPGEQPQHF. The CDR3 coding sequence is TGTGCCAGCGGTCACCCAGGGGAACAGCCCCAGCATTTT.

V and J are TRBV5-4 and TRBJ1-1; possibly TRBD1 for D (5 bases). The CDR3 sequence is 16 residues long. Trimming removed 2 bases from V and 0 bases from J, with 14 bases in between. The germline CDR1 and CDR2 sequences are SGHNT and YYREEE (reference sequence). CDR3 DNA sequence: TGTGCCAGCAGCTTTGGGAGGGGACGGATGAACACTGAAGCTTTCTTT. The encoded protein is CASSFGRGRMNTEAFF.

CDR3 sequence: CASNRRGQADEQFF. CDR3 sequence (DNA): TGTGCCAGTAACCGCCGGGGGCAGGCCGATGAGCAGTTCTTC. The chain couples TRBV19 to TRBJ2-1; the D gene could be TRBD1 or TRBD2 (6 bases each). CDR1 is LNHDA, CDR2 SQIVND, per germline (reference sequence). The CDR3 has 14 amino acids. V was shortened by 7 bases and J by 8 bases, with 18 bases between the two germline ends. Full variable domain (rest looked up from reference TRBV19 and TRBJ2-1): DGGITQSPKYLFRKEGQNVTLSCEQNLNHDAMYWYRQDPGQGLRLIYYSQIVNDFQKGDIAEGYSVSREKKESFPLTVTSAQKNPTAFYLCASNRRGQADEQFFGPGTRLTVL.

This chain connects TRBV11-2 to TRBJ2-3; TRBD1 agrees at 8 bases. The CDR3 consists of 15 residues. V lost 2 bases, J lost 3 bases, and 4 bases stayed unmatched. Per germline, CDR1 SGHAT and CDR2 FQNNGV. CDR3 bases: TGTGCCAGCAGCTTAAGGGGACAGGTAACAGATACGCAGTATTTT. It yields the protein CASSLRGQVTDTQYF.

The rearrangement links TRBV7-8 to TRBJ2-7, with 7 bases identical to TRBD1. The germline V gene encodes CDR1 SGHVS and CDR2 FQNEAQ. Trimming at V came to 5 bases and at J to 0 bases, leaving 4 bases not matched to a gene. The CDR3 contains 14 residues. CDR3 DNA sequence: TGTGCCAGCAGCGTCAGACAGGGCTCCTACGAGCAGTACTTC. It encodes CASSVRQGSYEQYF.

The J gene is TRBJ2-5, the V gene TRBV7-2; no definite D call. CDR1 is SGHTA and CDR2 is FQGNSA in the germline V gene. V lost 6 bases and J lost 7, with 15 bases in between. This CDR3 has 13 residues. The CDR3 loop reads CASRPGRVMTQYF. The CDR3 region has the DNA TGTGCCAGCAGGCCCGGACGGGTGATGACCCAGTACTTC.

The chain joins TRBV5-1 to TRBJ2-3; 7 bases line up with TRBD1. CDR1 and CDR2 (germline): SGHRS, YFSETQ. The CDR3 is made up of 15 amino acids. V lost 2 bases, J lost 5 bases, and 8 bases stayed unmatched. The CDR3 bases are TGCGCCAGCAGCTTCATTGCAGGGGGTGGAGATACGCAGTATTTT. It yields the protein CASSFIAGGGDTQYF.

This chain links TRBV6-5 with TRBJ1-2; the D gene is possibly TRBD1 (6 bases). Germline CDR1 is MNHEY and CDR2 is SVGAGI. The CDR3 extends over 14 amino acids. Trimming stripped 6 bases from V and 8 bases from J, with 19 bases between. The CDR3 loop reads CASRGRQVWGGYTF. The CDR3 DNA is TGTGCCAGCAGGGGGAGACAGGTCTGGGGAGGCTACACCTTC.

The table lists this clone with a count of one. This rearrangement joins TRBV7-8 to TRBJ2-7, with D perhaps assigned TRBD1 or TRBD2 (5 bases each). The CDR3 is made up of 15 amino acids. CDR1 is SGHVS, CDR2 FQNEAQ, per germline. The V and J ends lost 1 base and 6 bases respectively, with 16 bases between them. The CDR3 DNA is TGTGCCAGCAGCTTAGGGCGAATGAGGGGCAGCGAGCAGTACTTC. Translating gives CASSLGRMRGSEQYF.

The chain is built from TRBV7-9 and TRBJ1-3; no clear D gene. This CDR3 contains 16 residues. V lost 5 bases and J 0 bases, leaving 14 bases between the germline ends. Germline CDR1 is SEHNR and CDR2 is FQNEAQ (reference sequence). The DNA of the CDR3 is TGTGCCAGCAGCACCCCGACACCGTTCTCTGGAAACACCATATATTTT. It is translated as CASSTPTPFSGNTIYF.

V gene TRBV4-3 combines with J gene TRBJ1-6, with D possibly matching TRBD1 (5 bases). Trimming took 0 bases from V and 7 from J, leaving 10 bases between them. The CDR3 is made up of 15 amino acids. CDR1 is LGHNA, CDR2 YSLEER, per germline. The DNA for the CDR3 is TGCGCCAGCAGCCAAGAGGAGGGGCGAAATTCACCCCTCCACTTT. Its translation is CASSQEEGRNSPLHF.

This clone was seen a single time. The chain carries TRBV28 and TRBJ1-1; the D gene is possibly TRBD1 (6 bases). The germline V gene encodes CDR1 MDHEN and CDR2 SYDVKM. Trimming removed 6 bases from V and 5 bases from J, with 16 bases in between. The CDR3 spans 14 residues. CDR3 sequence reads: CASRTRGRRTEAFF. The CDR3 DNA sequence: TGTGCCAGCAGAACCCGGGGGCGTCGGACTGAAGCTTTCTTT. Full variable domain (remainder filled in from reference TRBV28 and TRBJ1-1): DVKVTQSSRYLVKRTGEKVFLECVQDMDHENMFWYRQDPGLGLRLIYFSYDVKMKEKGDIPEGYSVSREKKERFSLILESASTNQTSMYLCASRTRGRRTEAFFGQGTRLTVV.

This rearrangement joins TRBV5-1 to TRBJ2-7; 7 bases line up with TRBD2. Unmatched junction bases numbered 7, after V lost 2 bases and J lost 2 bases. The CDR3 extends over 15 amino acids. Per germline, CDR1 SGHRS and CDR2 YFSETQ. The CDR3 coding sequence is TGCGCCAGCAGCTTAGGGCGGGGGACCACCTACGAGCAGTACTTC. The encoded protein is CASSLGRGTTYEQYF.

The rearrangement links TRBV10-3 to TRBJ2-3, with 8 positions matching TRBD1. The germline CDR1 and CDR2 sequences are ENHRY and SYGVKD. V was clipped by 7 bases and J by 1 base; unmatched bases: 4. This CDR3 region has 14 residues. The CDR3 region has the DNA TGTGCCATCACCCCGGGACAGGGCACAGATACGCAGTATTTT. This codes for CAITPGQGTDTQYF.

The V call is TRBV28, the J call TRBJ1-2, with D maybe TRBD1 (5 bases). CDR3 size: 14 residues. Trimming removed 5 bases at V and 7 bases at J, with 17 bases between. The germline V gene has CDR1 MDHEN and CDR2 SYDVKM. The DNA for the CDR3 is TGTGCCAGCAGTCTACAAGGGACGGGGGGTGGCTACACCTTC. This translates into CASSLQGTGGGYTF.

The chain links TRBV7-9 to TRBJ2-3; TRBD1 or TRBD2 may be the D gene (5 bases each). The CDR3 runs to 16 residues. Per germline, CDR1 SEHNR and CDR2 FQNEAQ (reference sequence). V lost 0 bases and J lost 1, with 11 bases in between. The CDR3 DNA reads TGTGCCAGCAGCTTAGCGGGACGGCTGGGCACAGATACGCAGTATTTT. Translating gives CASSLAGRLGTDTQYF.

The chain recombines TRBV14 with TRBJ1-1, with a weak D call TRBD1 (5 bases). The V gene's germline CDR1 is SGHDN and CDR2 FVKESK. Trimming took off 4 bases at V and 7 bases at J, with 13 bases between the two ends. CDR3 length: 13 residues. CDR3 protein: CASSLRDGDEAFF. Here the CDR3 DNA reads TGTGCCAGCAGCCTCCGGGACGGTGATGAAGCTTTCTTT.

The rearrangement uses TRBV6-6 and TRBJ1-2; the D gene is possibly TRBD1 (5 bases). In germline, CDR1 is MNHNY, CDR2 SVGAGI (reference sequence). The CDR3 totals 13 residues. The V end lost 2 bases, the J end lost 3 bases, and 7 bases lay between the germline ends. The CDR3 DNA reads as TGTGCCAGCAGTTACCAGGGTGACTATGGCTACACCTTC. It yields the protein CASSYQGDYGYTF.

This chain connects TRBV25-1 to TRBJ2-7; D possibly corresponds to TRBD2 (7 bases). The CDR3 consists of 14 residues. Germline CDR1 is MGHDK and CDR2 is SYGVNS. Trimming pared 5 bases from V and 3 bases from J, leaving 14 bases between. Here the CDR3 reads CASSSGGSYYEQYF. CDR3 DNA: TGTGCCAGCAGTTCGGGGGGCTCCTACTACGAGCAGTACTTC.